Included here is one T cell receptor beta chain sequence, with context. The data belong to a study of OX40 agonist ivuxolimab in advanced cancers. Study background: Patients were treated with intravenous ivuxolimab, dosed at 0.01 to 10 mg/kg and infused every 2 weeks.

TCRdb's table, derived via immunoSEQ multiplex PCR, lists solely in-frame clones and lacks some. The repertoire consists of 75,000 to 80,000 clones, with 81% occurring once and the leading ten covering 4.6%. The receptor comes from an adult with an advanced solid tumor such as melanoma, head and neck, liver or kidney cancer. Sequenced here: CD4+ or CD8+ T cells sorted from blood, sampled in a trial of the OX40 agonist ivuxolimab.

The CDR3 DNA follows: TGCGCCAGCAGGGGGCCGAGGAGCACAGATACGCAGTATTTT. Protein sequence: CASRGPRSTDTQYF. The chain is built from TRBV5-1 and TRBJ2-3; D possibly corresponds to TRBD1 (5 bases). This CDR3 is built from 14 residues. Germline loops: CDR1 SGHRS, CDR2 YFSETQ. The V and J ends lost 5 bases and 0 bases respectively, with 10 bases between them.